This T cell receptor (beta chain) stems from a study of blood T cell repertoires in COVID-19. Study-level background: Samples came from the United States, Italy and Spain, spanning acute and convalescent COVID-19. PBMCs, B-cell-depleted T cells, or T cells provided the cDNA or gDNA that made up the material.

Trimming shortened V by 1 base and J by 4 bases, and 13 bases separated the two germline ends. The CDR3 loop spans 15 amino acids. CDR1 is LGHDT and CDR2 is YNNKEL in the germline V gene (reference sequence). Original methodology: Researchers report that nucleated cell counts were estimated from reference gene primer amplification. The repertoire was sequenced with immunoSEQ multiplex PCR; TCRdb's copy has only in-frame clones and lacks some. V and J calls and clone size are as listed in that table; D and trimming were resolved from the DNA. The repertoire consists of about 59,000 clones, with more than 75% occurring once and the leading ten covering around 13%.

The chain is built from TRBV3-1 (or the pseudogene TRBV3-2) and TRBJ1-1; D unresolved. The TCR comes from a man older than 75 with acute or convalescent COVID-19. The sequenced sample was peripheral blood. The CDR3 here is CASSQGLSGATEAFF. The DNA for the CDR3 is TGTGCCAGCAGCCAAGGCCTATCAGGTGCCACTGAAGCTTTCTTT.